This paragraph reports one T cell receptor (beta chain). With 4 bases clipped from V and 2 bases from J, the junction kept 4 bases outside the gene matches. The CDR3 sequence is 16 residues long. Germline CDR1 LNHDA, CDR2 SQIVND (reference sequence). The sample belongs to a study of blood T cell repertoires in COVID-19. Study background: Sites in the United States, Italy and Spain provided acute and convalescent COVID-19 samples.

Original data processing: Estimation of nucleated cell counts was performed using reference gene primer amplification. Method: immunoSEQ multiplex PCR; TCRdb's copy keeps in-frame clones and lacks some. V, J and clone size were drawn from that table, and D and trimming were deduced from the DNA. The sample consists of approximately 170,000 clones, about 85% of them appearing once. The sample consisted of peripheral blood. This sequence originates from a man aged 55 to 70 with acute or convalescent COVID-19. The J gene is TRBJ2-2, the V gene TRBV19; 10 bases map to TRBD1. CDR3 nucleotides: TGTGCCAGTAGTACTCGACAGGGGGCAAACACCGGGGAGCTGTTTTTT. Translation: CASSTRQGANTGELFF. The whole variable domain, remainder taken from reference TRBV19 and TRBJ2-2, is DGGITQSPKYLFRKEGQNVTLSCEQNLNHDAMYWYRQDPGQGLRLIYYSQIVNDFQKGDIAEGYSVSREKKESFPLTVTSAQKNPTAFYLCASSTRQGANTGELFFGEGSRLTVL.